Presented here are 7 T cell receptor beta chains from one specimen sequenced in a study of blood T cell repertoires in COVID-19. Using immunoSEQ multiplex PCR, the repertoire was profiled, and TCRdb retains in-frame clones only, with some absent. The sample shows around 60,000 clones, 90% of them seen only once. The sequenced sample was peripheral blood. The receptor set was obtained from a man in his 60s with active COVID-19.

The gene calls are TRBV7-9 and TRBJ2-1; a possible D gene is TRBD1 (6 bases). The V and J ends lost 5 bases and 1 base respectively, with 12 bases between them. This CDR3 spans 15 amino acids. Germline V gene lookup returns CDR1 SEHNR and CDR2 FQNEAQ (reference sequence). CDR3 DNA: TGTGCCAGCAGCACAGCGAGGGGGTCCTACAATGAGCAGTTCTTC. Protein sequence: CASSTARGSYNEQFF.

CDR3 in DNA: TGTGCCAGCAGTTACGTGGGCAGTACCCAAGAGACCCAGTACTTC. It translates to CASSYVGSTQETQYF. The V gene is TRBV6-2 or TRBV6-3, the J gene TRBJ2-5; D gene unclear. CDR3 length: 15 residues. With 2 bases removed from V and 1 base from J, the gap between germline ends came to 11 bases. The V gene's germline CDR1 is MNHEY and CDR2 SVGEGT.

To note about this clone: Mismatch with germline at one junction end may stem from a read error. V and J are TRBV7-9 and TRBJ2-7; 8 nucleotides agree with TRBD1. The CDR3 extends over 12 amino acids. Germline CDR1 is SEHNR and CDR2 is FQNEAQ (reference sequence). The CDR3 loop is CASSQGQARNIF. The CDR3 DNA reads as TGTGCCAGCAGCCAGGGACAGGCACGGAATATCTTC.

CDR3 amino acids: CASSFDREETQYF. The CDR3 DNA reads as TGCGCCAGCAGCTTTGACAGAGAAGAGACCCAGTACTTC. This chain links TRBV5-1 with TRBJ2-5; tentatively, D is TRBD1 (5 bases). The V gene lost 2 bases and the J gene lost 3 bases, with 8 bases spanning the gap. The CDR3 spans 13 residues. Germline CDR1 reads SGHRS; CDR2 reads YFSETQ.

A word on this clone: The junction and the germline gene differ at one end; a read error may be behind it. V gene TRBV7-7 combines with J gene TRBJ2-1, with a tentative D call TRBD2 (6 bases). The CDR3 length is 15 residues. Germline V gives CDR1 SSHAT, CDR2 FNYEAQ (reference sequence). CDR3 sequence: CASSRTGGTYNEQFF. The CDR3 DNA is TGTGCTAGCAGCCGCACCGGCGGGACCTACAATGAGCAGTTCTTC. Full variable domain (remainder filled in from reference TRBV7-7 and TRBJ2-1): GAGVSQSPRYKVTKRGQDVTLRCDPISSHATLYWYQQALGQGPEFLTYFNYEAQPDKSGLPSDRFSAERPEGSISTLTIQRTEQRDSAMYRCASSRTGGTYNEQFFGPGTRLTVL.

By share, this clone ranks as medium-sized. The chain employs TRBV6-2 or TRBV6-3 and TRBJ1-5, with TRBD1 identical over 8 bases. The CDR3 has 16 amino acids. From germline, CDR1 is MNHEY and CDR2 SVGEGT. V was pared by 4 bases and J by 6 bases, with 11 bases of the junction left unmatched. CDR3 coding DNA: TGTGCCAGCAGTTCCATGGACAGGGCAGAAGGTCAGCCCCAGCATTTT. Its translation is CASSSMDRAEGQPQHF.

This chain links TRBV11-2 with TRBJ2-5; D remains unclear. The germline CDR1 and CDR2 sequences are SGHAT and FQNNGV. With 1 base removed from V and 1 base from J, the gap between germline ends came to 10 bases. This CDR3 contains 15 residues. The CDR3 reads CASSLGLTAQETQYF. The CDR3, as DNA: TGTGCCAGCAGCTTAGGCCTCACAGCCCAAGAGACCCAGTACTTC.